These 5 T cell receptor beta chains originate from one sample sequenced in a study of cytomegalovirus exposure and HLA in healthy donors (dated by TCRdb to 2015 to 2018). Library preparation employed the immunoSEQ multiplex PCR assay. The multiplex PCR relied on a mix of 60 forward primers for TCR Vbeta segments and 13 reverse primers for TCR Jbeta segments. Drawn from immuneACCESS, this table holds only the in-frame rearrangements with V and J called that TCRdb kept. Clones are partly lost; checked studies trace under half to an unresolved V gene and leave the rest unexplained. The sample table holds about 94,000 clones, of which about 80% were seen once. The top ten clonotypes cover 1.3% to 1.5% of the sample. Sequenced input: PBMCs. Every receptor here comes from a male donor in good health and CMV-seronegative.

The V and J genes are TRBV9 and TRBJ1-3, with D perhaps TRBD1 (6 bases). This CDR3 has 13 amino acids. Germline CDR1 and CDR2: SGDLS and YYNGEE. Trimming stripped 3 bases from V and 4 bases from J, with 8 bases between. In nucleotides, the CDR3 is TGTGCCAGCAGCGCCGACAGGGGAAACACCATATATTTT. This encodes CASSADRGNTIYF.

The chain is built from TRBV19 and TRBJ1-3; 7 nucleotides align to TRBD1. This CDR3 region has 16 residues. Germline CDR1 reads LNHDA; CDR2 reads SQIVND (reference sequence). The V gene end was trimmed by 7 bases and the J gene end by 0 bases; junction bases not matched to a gene: 9. The CDR3 loop reads CASNLGQANSGNTIYF. In DNA, the CDR3 is TGTGCCAGTAACCTCGGACAGGCCAACTCTGGAAACACCATATATTTT.

The V gene is TRBV18, the J gene TRBJ2-1; no reliable D call. V was trimmed by 3 bases and J by 6 bases, leaving 18 bases between them. There are 16 residues in the CDR3. Germline CDR1 and CDR2: KGHSH and LQKENI. The CDR3 DNA follows: TGTGCCAGCTCACCCGTACAGTATCTAAACGGCAATGAGCAGTTCTTC. Amino acids: CASSPVQYLNGNEQFF.

As regards this clone: Germline and junction disagree at one end, which may indicate a read error. The V call is TRBV5-1, the J call TRBJ2-6, with TRBD1 as a possible D gene (5 bases). This CDR3 contains 15 residues. CDR1 SGHRS and CDR2 YFSETQ come from the germline V gene. The CDR3 loop reads CASSSYRSGANGLTF. The CDR3 nucleotides are TGCGCCAGCAGCTCGTACCGATCTGGGGCCAACGGCCTGACTTTC. The entire variable domain, with the rest obtained from reference TRBV5-1 and TRBJ2-6, is as follows: KAGVTQTPRYLIKTRGQQVTLSCSPISGHRSVSWYQQTPGQGLQFLFEYFSETQRNKGNFPGRFSGRQFSNSRSEMNVSTLELGDSALYLCASSSYRSGANGLTFGAGSRLTVL.

Remarks on this clone: One junction end disagrees with the germline gene, perhaps due to a read error. V is TRBV11-2 and J is TRBJ1-2, with D tentatively TRBD1 (6 bases). Germline V CDR1 and CDR2: SGHAT, FQNNGV. CDR3 length: 13 amino acids. The CDR3 DNA reads as TGTGCCAGCAGCTCTAACTACAGGGACAATCTCCACTTC. Protein product: CASSSNYRDNLHF.